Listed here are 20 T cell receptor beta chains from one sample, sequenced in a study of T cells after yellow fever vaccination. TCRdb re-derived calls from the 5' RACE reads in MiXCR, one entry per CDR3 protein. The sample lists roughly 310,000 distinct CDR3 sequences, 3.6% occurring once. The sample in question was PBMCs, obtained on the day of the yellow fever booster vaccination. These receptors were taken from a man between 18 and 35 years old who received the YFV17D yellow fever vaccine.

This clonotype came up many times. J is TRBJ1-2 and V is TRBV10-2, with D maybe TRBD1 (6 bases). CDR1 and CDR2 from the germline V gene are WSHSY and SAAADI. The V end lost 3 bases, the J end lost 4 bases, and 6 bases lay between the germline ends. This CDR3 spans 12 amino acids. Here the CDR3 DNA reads TGCGCCAGCAGTGAACAGGGCTATGGCTACACCTTC. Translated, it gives CASSEQGYGYTF.

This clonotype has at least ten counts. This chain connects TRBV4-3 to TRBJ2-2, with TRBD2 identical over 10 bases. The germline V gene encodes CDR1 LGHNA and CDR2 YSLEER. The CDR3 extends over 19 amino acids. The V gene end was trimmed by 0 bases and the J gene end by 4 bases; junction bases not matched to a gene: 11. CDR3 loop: CASSQELLAGASSTGELFF. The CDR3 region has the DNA TGCGCCAGCAGCCAAGAATTGCTAGCGGGGGCCTCGAGCACCGGGGAGCTGTTTTTT.

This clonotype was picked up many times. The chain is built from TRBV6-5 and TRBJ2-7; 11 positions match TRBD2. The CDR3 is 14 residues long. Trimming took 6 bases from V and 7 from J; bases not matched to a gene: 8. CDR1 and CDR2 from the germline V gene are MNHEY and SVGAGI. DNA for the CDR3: TGTGCCAGCAGCTATAGCGGGGGGGCGGGGGAGCAGTACTTC. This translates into CASSYSGGAGEQYF.

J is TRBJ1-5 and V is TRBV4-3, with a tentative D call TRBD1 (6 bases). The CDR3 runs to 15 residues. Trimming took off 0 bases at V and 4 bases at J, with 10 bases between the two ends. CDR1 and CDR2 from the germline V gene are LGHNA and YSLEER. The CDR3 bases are TGCGCCAGCAGCCAAGACGGACAGACGAATCAGCCCCAGCATTTT. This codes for CASSQDGQTNQPQHF.

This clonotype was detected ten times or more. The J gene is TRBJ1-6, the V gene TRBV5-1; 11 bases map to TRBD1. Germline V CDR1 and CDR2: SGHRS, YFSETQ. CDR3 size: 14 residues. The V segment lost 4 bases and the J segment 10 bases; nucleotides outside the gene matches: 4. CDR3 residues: CASSEDRGLSPLHF. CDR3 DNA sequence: TGCGCCAGCAGCGAGGACAGGGGGCTCTCACCCCTCCACTTT.

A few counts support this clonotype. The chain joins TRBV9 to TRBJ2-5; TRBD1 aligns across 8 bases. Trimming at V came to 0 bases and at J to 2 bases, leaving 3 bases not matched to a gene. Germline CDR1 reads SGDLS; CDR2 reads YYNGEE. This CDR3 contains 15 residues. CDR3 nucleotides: TGTGCCAGCAGCGTAGTAGGACAGGGACAAGAGACCCAGTACTTC. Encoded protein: CASSVVGQGQETQYF.

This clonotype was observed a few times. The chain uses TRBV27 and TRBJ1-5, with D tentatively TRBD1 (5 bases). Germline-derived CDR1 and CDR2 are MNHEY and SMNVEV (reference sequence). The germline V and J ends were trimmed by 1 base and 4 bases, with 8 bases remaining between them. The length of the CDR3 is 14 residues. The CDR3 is CASSLLGTNQPQHF. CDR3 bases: TGTGCCAGCAGTTTATTGGGGACGAATCAGCCCCAGCATTTT.

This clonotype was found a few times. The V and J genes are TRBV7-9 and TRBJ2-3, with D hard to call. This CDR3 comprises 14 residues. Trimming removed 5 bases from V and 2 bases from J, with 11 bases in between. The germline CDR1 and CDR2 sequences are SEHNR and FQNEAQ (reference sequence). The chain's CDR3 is CASSLSAATDTQYF. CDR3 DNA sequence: TGTGCCAGCAGCCTGTCGGCTGCCACAGATACGCAGTATTTT.

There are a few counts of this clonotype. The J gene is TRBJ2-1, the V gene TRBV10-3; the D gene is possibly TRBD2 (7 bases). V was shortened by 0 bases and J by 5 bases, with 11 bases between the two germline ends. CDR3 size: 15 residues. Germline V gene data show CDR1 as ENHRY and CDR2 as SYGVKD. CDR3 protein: CAISESGGDNNEQFF. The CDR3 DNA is TGTGCCATCAGTGAGTCGGGGGGGGACAACAATGAGCAGTTCTTC.

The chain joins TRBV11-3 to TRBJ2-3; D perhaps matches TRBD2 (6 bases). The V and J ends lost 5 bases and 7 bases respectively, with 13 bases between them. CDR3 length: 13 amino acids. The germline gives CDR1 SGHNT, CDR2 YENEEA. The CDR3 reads CASSPAGSNTQYF. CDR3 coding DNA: TGTGCCAGCAGCCCCGCCGGGAGCAATACGCAGTATTTT.

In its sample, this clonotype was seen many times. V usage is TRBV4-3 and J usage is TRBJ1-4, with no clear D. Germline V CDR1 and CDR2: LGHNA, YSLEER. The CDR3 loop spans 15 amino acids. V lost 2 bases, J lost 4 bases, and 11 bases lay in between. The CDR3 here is CASSQSLSDNEKLFF. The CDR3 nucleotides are TGCGCCAGCAGCCAAAGTTTAAGCGATAATGAAAAACTGTTTTTT.

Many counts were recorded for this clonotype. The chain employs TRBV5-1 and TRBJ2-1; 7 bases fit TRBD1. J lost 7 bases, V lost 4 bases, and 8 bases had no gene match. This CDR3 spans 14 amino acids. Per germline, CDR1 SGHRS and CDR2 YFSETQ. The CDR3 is CASSRGTVENEQFF. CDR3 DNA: TGCGCCAGCAGCCGAGGGACAGTCGAGAATGAGCAGTTCTTC. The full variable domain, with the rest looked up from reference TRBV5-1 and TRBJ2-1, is KAGVTQTPRYLIKTRGQQVTLSCSPISGHRSVSWYQQTPGQGLQFLFEYFSETQRNKGNFPGRFSGRQFSNSRSEMNVSTLELGDSALYLCASSRGTVENEQFFGPGTRLTVL.

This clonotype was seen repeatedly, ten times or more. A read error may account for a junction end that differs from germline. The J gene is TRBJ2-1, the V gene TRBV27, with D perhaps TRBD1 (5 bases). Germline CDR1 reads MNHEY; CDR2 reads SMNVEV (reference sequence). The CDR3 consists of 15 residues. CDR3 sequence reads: CASSIRSPIQGSPIF. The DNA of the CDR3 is TGTGCCAGCAGTATAAGATCCCCCATCCAGGGCTCACCGATCTTC.

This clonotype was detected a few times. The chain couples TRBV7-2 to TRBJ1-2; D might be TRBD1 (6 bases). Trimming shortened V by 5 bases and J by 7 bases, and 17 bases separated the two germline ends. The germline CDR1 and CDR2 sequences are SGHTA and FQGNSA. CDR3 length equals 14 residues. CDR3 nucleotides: TGTGCCAGCAGCCTGGGGGCCAACCGGCGTGGCTACACCTTC. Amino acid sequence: CASSLGANRRGYTF. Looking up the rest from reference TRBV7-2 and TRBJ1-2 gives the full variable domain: GAGVSQSPSNKVTEKGKDVELRCDPISGHTALYWYRQSLGQGLEFLIYFQGNSAPDKSGLPSDRFSAERTGGSVSTLTIQRTQQEDSAVYLCASSLGANRRGYTFGSGTRLTVV.

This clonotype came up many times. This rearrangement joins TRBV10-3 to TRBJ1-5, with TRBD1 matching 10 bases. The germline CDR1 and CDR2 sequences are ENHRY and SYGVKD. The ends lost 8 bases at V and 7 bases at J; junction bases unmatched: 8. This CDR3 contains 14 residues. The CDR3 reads CAIGTGTGDQPQHF. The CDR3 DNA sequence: TGTGCCATCGGAACGGGGACAGGGGACCAGCCCCAGCATTTT.

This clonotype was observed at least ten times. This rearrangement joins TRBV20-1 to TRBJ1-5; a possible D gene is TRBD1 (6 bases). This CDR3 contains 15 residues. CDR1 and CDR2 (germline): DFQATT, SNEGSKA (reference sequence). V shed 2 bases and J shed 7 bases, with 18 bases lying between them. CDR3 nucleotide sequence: TGCAGTGCTAGACCCCGGAGGGGGGAGCACCAGCCCCAGCATTTT. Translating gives CSARPRRGEHQPQHF.

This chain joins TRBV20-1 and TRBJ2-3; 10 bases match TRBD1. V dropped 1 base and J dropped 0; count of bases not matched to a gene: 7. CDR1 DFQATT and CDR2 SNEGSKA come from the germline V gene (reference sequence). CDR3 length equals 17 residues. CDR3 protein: CSARGTGGDSSTDTQYF. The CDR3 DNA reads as TGCAGTGCTAGAGGGACAGGGGGGGATTCTAGCACAGATACGCAGTATTTT.

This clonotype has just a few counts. The CDR3 region is CASSLEGQGVEQFF. In nucleotides, the CDR3 is TGTGCCAGCAGCCTAGAGGGTCAGGGTGTAGAGCAGTTCTTC. This rearrangement joins TRBV4-2 to TRBJ2-1; either TRBD1 or TRBD2 may fit D (5 bases each). In germline, CDR1 is LGHNA, CDR2 YNFKEQ. This CDR3 is 14 amino acids long. The V end lost 4 bases, the J end lost 10 bases, and 17 bases lay between the germline ends.

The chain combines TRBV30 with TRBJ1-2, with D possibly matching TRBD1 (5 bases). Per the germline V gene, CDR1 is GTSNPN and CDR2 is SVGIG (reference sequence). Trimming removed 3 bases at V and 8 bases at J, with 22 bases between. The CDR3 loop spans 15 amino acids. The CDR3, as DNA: TGTGCCTGGAGGCAAGCAAGCAGACCCTCAGGGGGCTACACCTTC. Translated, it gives CAWRQASRPSGGYTF. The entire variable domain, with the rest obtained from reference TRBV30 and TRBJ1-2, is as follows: SQTIHQWPATLVQPVGSPLSLECTVEGTSNPNLYWYRQAAGRGLQLLFYSVGIGQISSEVPQNLSASRPQDRQFILSSKKLLLSDSGFYLCAWRQASRPSGGYTFGSGTRLTVV.

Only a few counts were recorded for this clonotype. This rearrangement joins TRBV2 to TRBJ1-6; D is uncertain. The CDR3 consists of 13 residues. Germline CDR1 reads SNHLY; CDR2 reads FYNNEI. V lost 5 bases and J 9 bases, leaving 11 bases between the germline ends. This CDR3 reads CASSSFLSSPLHF. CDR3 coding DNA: TGTGCCAGCAGTTCTTTCTTGAGTTCACCCCTCCACTTT.